This entry describes one TCR beta chain. What it recognizes is unknown. The sample is drawn from a study of OX40 agonist ivuxolimab in advanced cancers. About the research overall: The drug used for patients, ivuxolimab, was an agonistic anti-OX40 (CD134) antibody.

Study conclusions and caveats: Averaging showed that CD8+ T cells had more expanded clones than CD4+ did.

The CDR3 loop spans 15 amino acids. V was pared by 4 bases and J by 1 base, with 14 bases between. Germline CDR1 and CDR2: SGDLS and YYNGEE. Blood sampling was done at baseline, cycle 4 day 1, and cycle 7 day 1. Profiled with immunoSEQ multiplex PCR; TCRdb holds only in-frame clones, not every one. The data show about 19,000 clones, approximately 83% seen once. The chain has TRBV9 and TRBJ1-1; D remains unclear. Sample: CD4+ or CD8+ T cells sorted from blood, taken in a trial of the OX40 agonist ivuxolimab. This receptor was obtained from an adult with an advanced solid tumor such as melanoma, head and neck, liver or kidney cancer. The CDR3 protein is CASSPTSSTNTEAFF. Here the CDR3 DNA reads TGTGCCAGCAGCCCGACGTCTTCAACGAACACTGAAGCTTTCTTT.